This TCR beta chain stems from a study of T cells after yellow fever vaccination. Study overall: Fractions low in cell number were prepared with SMART-Seq v4 Ultra Low Input. Whole-study findings and limits: Though it reached lower strength, the secondary response hit its peak faster, day 5 versus 15. Abundant bulk-derived clonotypes could contaminate FACS-sorted repertoires. Detected again after the booster were most primary-vaccination clones, at 95% to 97% CD4 and more than 70% CD8.

MiXCR was run by TCRdb on the 5' RACE reads, yielding one entry per CDR3 protein. The top ten clones hold roughly 24% of a sample with a few hundred thousand distinct CDR3 sequences, 3.5% to 4.5% of them seen once. This CDR3 region has 13 residues. Germline CDR1 reads GTSNPN; CDR2 reads SVGIG (reference sequence). A word on this clonotype: No antigen is known for it. Germline and junction disagree at one end, which may indicate a read error.

The receptor comes from a man younger than 30 who received the YFV17D yellow fever vaccine. The chain uses TRBV30 and TRBJ2-1; D is undetermined. The sequencing here drew on PBMCs, taken 5 days after the yellow fever booster vaccination. CDR3: CAWALSSYTEQFF. The CDR3 DNA reads TGTGCCTGGGCCTTGAGCTCCTACACTGAGCAGTTCTTC.